This is a list of T cell receptor beta chains from one sample in a study of control samples from healthy donors and cancer patients. Generated by immunoSEQ multiplex PCR, the TCRdb table keeps only in-frame clones and is missing some. Of roughly 400,000 clones in the sample, around 90% are singletons; the top ten hold 5% to 8%. The sequenced sample consisted of PBMCs. These receptors all come from a man in his forties with head and neck cancer. Both conserved end residues are part of each CDR3. Fields, in order: J gene, clone size, D gene, V gene, CDR3 DNA, CDR3 protein. The D gene is left open where the match is weak. A row's size may be missing; if present it is once, few, many or a size class.

>TRBJ1-1|.|.|TRBV27
TGTGCCAGCAGCGTCGGCAGGAGCACTGAAGCTTTCTTT
CASSVGRSTEAFF
>TRBJ2-1|.|.|TRBV7-6
TGTGCCAGCAGCCCTCTCTACAATGAGCAGTTCTTC
CASSPLYNEQFF
>TRBJ2-3|.|.|TRBV5-1
TGCGCCAGCAGCCCCGAGCCGCCAGATACGCAGTATTTT
CASSPEPPDTQYF
>TRBJ2-2|.|.|TRBV6-1
TGTGCCAGCAGTGAACATGCGGCGGGATTCGGGGAGCTGTTTTTT
CASSEHAAGFGELFF
>TRBJ1-2|.|.|TRBV15
TGTGCCACCAGCAGACCTCCGCTAAGCTATGGCTACACCTTC
CATSRPPLSYGYTF
>TRBJ2-3|.|.|TRBV6-5
TGTGCCTCTCACCGGGAGAGAGGTACGCAGTATTTT
CASHRERGTQYF
>TRBJ2-7|.|TRBD1|TRBV5-5
TGTGCCAGCAGCTTGGGGGTTTCGGACAGGGTAACCCACGAGCAGTACTTC
CASSLGVSDRVTHEQYF
>TRBJ2-1|.|.|TRBV11-2
TGTGCCAGCAGCTTACTCCATCTAGCGATAGATGAGCAGTTCTTC
CASSLLHLAIDEQFF
>TRBJ2-3|.|.|TRBV28
TGTGCCAGCAGTTTTATGGGGGTAGGGGATACGCAGTATTTT
CASSFMGVGDTQYF
>TRBJ2-7|.|TRBD1|TRBV12-3/TRBV12-4
TGTGCCAGCAGACCAGGGGGCGGCGAGCAGTACTTC
CASRPGGGEQYF
>TRBJ2-5|.|TRBD2|TRBV7-3
TGTGCCAGCAGCCCTTGGATAGCGGGAGCAGAGACCCAGTACTTC
CASSPWIAGAETQYF
>TRBJ2-1|.|TRBD1|TRBV5-8
TGTGCCAGCGACAGGGTTGCCTACAATGAGCAGTTCTTC
CASDRVAYNEQFF
>TRBJ2-1|.|TRBD2|TRBV19
TGTGCCAGTAGTATAGGGCTTCAGCGGGGGAGGTCCAATGAGCAGTTCTTC
CASSIGLQRGRSNEQFF
>TRBJ2-2|.|TRBD2|TRBV3-1/TRBV3-2
TGTGCCAGCAGCCGCACCCCCGGGACTAGCGGGGAGGCAACATCCACCGGGGAGCTGTTTTTT
CASSRTPGTSGEATSTGELFF
>TRBJ2-7|.|TRBD2|TRBV18
TGTGCCAGCTCCCCCACTAGCGCGCCCTACGAGCAGTACTTC
CASSPTSAPYEQYF
>TRBJ2-1|.|.|TRBV3-1/TRBV3-2
TGTGCCAGCAGCCAAGATACGCTAGCCGGCAATGAGCAGTTCTTC
CASSQDTLAGNEQFF
>TRBJ2-7|few|.|TRBV18
TGTGCCAGCTCACCAACGGGACCCCACAGCGACGAGCAGTACTTC
CASSPTGPHSDEQYF
>TRBJ1-6|.|.|TRBV5-4
TGTGCCAGCAGCTTGGGTTCGGTCCAGAATTCACCCCTCCACTTT
CASSLGSVQNSPLHF
>TRBJ1-3|.|.|TRBV19
TGTGCCAGTACCACGACACTTGGAAACACCATATATTTT
CASTTTLGNTIYF
>TRBJ2-5|.|.|TRBV5-4
TGTGCCAGCAGCTTTGCGGGTATCCAAGAGACCCAGTACTTC
CASSFAGIQETQYF
>TRBJ2-1|.|TRBD1|TRBV7-9
TGTGCCAGCAGCCAGGGGACAGGGGGCGCGACGGATGAGCAGTTCTTC
CASSQGTGGATDEQFF
>TRBJ1-3|.|.|TRBV19
TGTGCCAGTAGTATCGGAGGGGGCTCTGGAAACACCATATATTTT
CASSIGGGSGNTIYF
>TRBJ2-5|.|TRBD2|TRBV29-1
TGCAGCGCCACCTTGGGCAGCGGGAGAACAGAGACCCAGTACTTC
CSATLGSGRTETQYF
>TRBJ1-4|.|.|TRBV6-5
TGTGCCAGCAGTTACTCAGGCGATAATGAAAAACTGTTTTTT
CASSYSGDNEKLFF
>TRBJ2-7|.|TRBD1|TRBV19
TGTGCCAGTAGCTCCCTCTCAGGGGGCTCGGGTGAGCAGTACTTC
CASSSLSGGSGEQYF
>TRBJ2-7|.|.|TRBV6-6
TGTGCCAGCAGTTACCTCCCGGCCTACGAGCAGTACTTC
CASSYLPAYEQYF
>TRBJ2-3|.|.|TRBV4-2
TGTGCCAGCAGCCAAGAAGATAGGGGATACACAGATACGCAGTATTTT
CASSQEDRGYTDTQYF
>TRBJ2-3|once|TRBD1|TRBV29-1
TGCAGCGTAGGGACAGGGTCGGTTAAAGATACGCAGTATTTT
CSVGTGSVKDTQYF
>TRBJ2-2|.|TRBD1|TRBV9
TGTGCCAGCAGACAGGGGGCTGAACCCGGGGAGCTGTTTTTT
CASRQGAEPGELFF
>TRBJ1-5|.|.|TRBV7-9
TGTGCCAGCAGCCCTGGGAGGGGAACTCAGCCCCAGCATTTT
CASSPGRGTQPQHF
>TRBJ2-1|.|.|TRBV16
TGTGCCAGCAGCCAATCGGGCGGGCAAGCCTACAATGAGCAGTTCTTC
CASSQSGGQAYNEQFF
>TRBJ1-2|.|.|TRBV19
TGTGCCAGTAGTATAGCAGGGAAGAGGGGCTACACCTTC
CASSIAGKRGYTF
>TRBJ2-5|.|.|TRBV20-1
TGCAGTGGGGGGGTCGAGACCCAGTACTTC
CSGGVETQYF
>TRBJ1-3|once|.|TRBV10-1
TGCGCCAGCAGTGAGTCGATGCCCCAGGGATCTGGAAACACCATATATTTT
CASSESMPQGSGNTIYF
>TRBJ2-7|.|.|TRBV28
TGTGCCAGCACTCTAGGAAGGTCCTACGAGCAGTACTTC
CASTLGRSYEQYF
>TRBJ1-2|once|TRBD1|TRBV27
TGTGCCAGCAGTTCGCACGAGGGGGCTTATGGCTACACCTTC
CASSSHEGAYGYTF
>TRBJ1-6|.|.|TRBV6-4
TGTGCCAGCAGTGCCCTTGGAGTAGGGAATTCACCCCTCCACTTT
CASSALGVGNSPLHF
>TRBJ2-7|.|TRBD2|TRBV30
TGTGCCTGGAGTTTTGGACTAGCGGGATCCCACGAGCAGTACTTC
CAWSFGLAGSHEQYF
>TRBJ2-7|once|.|TRBV7-2
TGTGCCAGCAGCCCGGCGCGAGACAGCTCCTACGAGCAGTACTTC
CASSPARDSSYEQYF
>TRBJ2-5|.|TRBD1|TRBV2
TGTGCCACTCAGGGGGCGCGAGAGACCCAGTACTTC
CATQGARETQYF
>TRBJ2-7|.|TRBD1|TRBV25-1
TGTGCCAGCAATACCGGCGGGACAGGGTGGTACGAGCAGTACTTC
CASNTGGTGWYEQYF
>TRBJ1-5|.|.|TRBV19
TGTGCCAGTACCCTTAAAGGGGGCAATCAGCCCCAGCATTTT
CASTLKGGNQPQHF
>TRBJ1-1|.|.|TRBV2
TGTGCCAGCAGTCGGAGCACTGAAGCTTTCTTT
CASSRSTEAFF
>TRBJ2-7|.|.|TRBV28
TGTGCCAGCAGTTCCCGTAGGGATACCTACGAGGAGCAGTACTTC
CASSSRRDTYEEQYF
>TRBJ2-5|.|TRBD1|TRBV5-6
TGTGCCAGCAGCACGGACAGGAGAGAGACCCAGTACTTC
CASSTDRRETQYF
>TRBJ2-7|few|.|TRBV11-2
TGTGCCAGCAGCTTAGATGGAGGTTTTCGGACAGTTCTTTACGAGCAGTACTTC
CASSLDGGFRTVLYEQYF
>TRBJ1-2|.|TRBD1|TRBV9
TGTGCCAGCAGCGTGACAGGGTATGGCTACACCTTC
CASSVTGYGYTF
>TRBJ2-3|.|.|TRBV27
TGTGCCAGCAGTTTCGGGGACACAGATACGCAGTATTTT
CASSFGDTDTQYF
>TRBJ2-5|.|TRBD2|TRBV14
TGTGCCAGCAGCCAAGAGGTACTAGCGGGGGCCCTGGAGACCCAGTACTTC
CASSQEVLAGALETQYF
>TRBJ2-7|once|.|TRBV5-6
TGTGCCAGCAGCTTGATCGGGGCCCGCGAGCAGTACTTC
CASSLIGAREQYF
>TRBJ2-4|.|TRBD2|TRBV5-1
TGCGCCAGCAGCTTGGAAGCTAGCGGGAGAAGAAACATTCAGTACTTC
CASSLEASGRRNIQYF
>TRBJ2-7|.|TRBD2|TRBV7-2
TGTGCCAGCAGCTCAGCGGGGGGATACGAGCAGTACTTC
CASSSAGGYEQYF
>TRBJ1-2|.|.|TRBV5-5
TGTGCCAGCAGCTTCAGCACGGAGACTAGCTATGGCTACACCTTC
CASSFSTETSYGYTF
>TRBJ1-6|.|.|TRBV6-5
TGTGCCAGCAGTTACTACACAGGAGGTAATTCACCCCTCCACTTT
CASSYYTGGNSPLHF
>TRBJ1-5|.|.|TRBV6-4
TGTGCCAGCAGTGACTTGGACGGGAGTTTTGAGCCCCAGCATTTT
CASSDLDGSFEPQHF
>TRBJ1-1|.|.|TRBV27
TGTGCCAGCAGTTTACTGGACAGGAACACTGAAGCTTTCTTT
CASSLLDRNTEAFF
>TRBJ2-7|once|TRBD2|TRBV29-1
TGCAGCGTTGAAGTCAGCGGGAGCTCCTACGAGCAGTACTTC
CSVEVSGSSYEQYF
>TRBJ2-1|.|.|TRBV5-5
TGTGCCAGCAGACCCGCAAGCGGGGACAGCTCCTACAATGAGCAGTTCTTC
CASRPASGDSSYNEQFF
>TRBJ1-3|.|.|TRBV28
TGTGCCAGCAGGCCGGGACCGTCTGGGGGGAACACCATATATTTT
CASRPGPSGGNTIYF
>TRBJ2-7|.|.|TRBV7-2
TGTGCCAGCAGCCCCAGGACCGGCGAGGTGTACTTC
CASSPRTGEVYF